This TCR beta chain was found in a study of shared clonotypes between healthy human individuals. This clone has just one count. Original data processing: Junction-only immunoSEQ data arrived without quality scores, meaning filtering differed. Here immunoSEQ multiplex PCR was the method, and the copy in TCRdb shows in-frame clones only, minus some. V and J calls and clone size follow that table, whereas D and trimming were derived from the DNA. Here the sample spans 2 million to 2.5 million clones, around 95% being singletons. Looked up from germline, CDR1 is MNHEY and CDR2 is SMNVEV (reference sequence). V dropped 1 base and J dropped 5 bases, with 12 bases sitting between them. This CDR3 comprises 14 residues.

Sequencing was done on a sample of naive CD4+ T cells sorted from blood. Noted subset: CD45RA+ positively selected. This TCR came from a man younger than 30 in good health. This chain connects TRBV27 to TRBJ2-7, with D perhaps given as TRBD1 or TRBD2 (5 bases each). The CDR3 DNA reads as TGTGCCAGCAGTTTATTCCCCGGGGCCCACGAGCAGTACTTC. This translates into CASSLFPGAHEQYF.